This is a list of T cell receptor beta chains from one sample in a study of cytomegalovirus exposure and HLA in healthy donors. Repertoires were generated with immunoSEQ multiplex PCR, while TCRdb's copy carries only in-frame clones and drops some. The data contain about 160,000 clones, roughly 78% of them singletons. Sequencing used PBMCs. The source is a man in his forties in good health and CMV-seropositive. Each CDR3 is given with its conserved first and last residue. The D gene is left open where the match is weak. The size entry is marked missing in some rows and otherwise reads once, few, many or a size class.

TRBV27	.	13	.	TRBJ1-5	TGTGCCAGCAGTACAGGGTGGGATCAGCCCCAGCATTTT	CASSTGWDQPQHF
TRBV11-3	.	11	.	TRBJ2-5	TGTGCCAGCAGCAAAGGGGGGGACGAGTACTTC	CASSKGGDEYF
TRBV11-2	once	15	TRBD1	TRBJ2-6	TGTGCCAGCAGGCCACGGACAGGGAAGGCCAACGTCCTGACTTTC	CASRPRTGKANVLTF
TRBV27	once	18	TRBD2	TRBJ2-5	TGTGCCAGCAGTTCGGGGTTAGGGACTAGCGGGGGCCCGGAGACCCAGTACTTC	CASSSGLGTSGGPETQYF
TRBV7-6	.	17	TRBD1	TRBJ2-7	TGTGCCAGCAGCTTAGGGAGGTTGTCAGGGGGATCCCACGAGCAGTACTTC	CASSLGRLSGGSHEQYF
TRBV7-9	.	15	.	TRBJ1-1	TGTGCCAGCAGCCCAGAGGGTAGCCGGGCCACTGAAGCTTTCTTT	CASSPEGSRATEAFF
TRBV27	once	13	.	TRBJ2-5	TGTGCCAGCAGTTCCCGCAGGGGAGAGACCCAGTACTTC	CASSSRRGETQYF
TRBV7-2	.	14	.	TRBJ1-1	TGTGCCAGCAGCTTAGGATCAGGAAGCACTGAAGCTTTCTTT	CASSLGSGSTEAFF
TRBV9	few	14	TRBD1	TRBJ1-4	TGTGCCAGCAGCTTGACAGGGATTAATGAAAAACTGTTTTTT	CASSLTGINEKLFF
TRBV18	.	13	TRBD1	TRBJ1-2	TGTGCCAGCTCACCTCAGGGGGGAGATGGCTACACCTTC	CASSPQGGDGYTF
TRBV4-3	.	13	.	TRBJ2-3	TGCGCCAGCAGCCAAGATAGGCGCAGACTACAGTATTTT	CASSQDRRRLQYF
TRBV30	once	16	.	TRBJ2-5	TGTGCCTGGAATCTTAGGGGGGCGGGGGATAGGGAGACCCAGTACTTC	CAWNLRGAGDRETQYF
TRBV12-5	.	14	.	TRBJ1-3	TGTGCTAGTGGTTGGGCCCTAAGGGGAAACACCATATATTTT	CASGWALRGNTIYF
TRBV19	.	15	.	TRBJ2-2	TGTGCCAGTAGTTGGTTGGACTTTGGGACCGGGGAGCTGTTTTTT	CASSWLDFGTGELFF
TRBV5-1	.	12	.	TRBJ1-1	TGCGCCAGCAGCGCTGAGTACACTGAAGCTTTCTTT	CASSAEYTEAFF
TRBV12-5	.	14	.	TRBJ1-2	TGTGCTAGTGGTTTGGTCGTGAGATCCTATGGCTACACCTTC	CASGLVVRSYGYTF
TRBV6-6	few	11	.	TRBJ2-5	TGTGCCAGCAGTTCTAGAGAGACCCAGTACTTC	CASSSRETQYF
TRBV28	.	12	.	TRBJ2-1	TGTGCCAGCAGTATCCTCTCCAATGAGCAGTTCTTC	CASSILSNEQFF
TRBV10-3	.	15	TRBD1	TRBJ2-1	TGTGCCATCAGTGAGGCGGGACAGGGGGCAGCTGAGCAGTTCTTC	CAISEAGQGAAEQFF
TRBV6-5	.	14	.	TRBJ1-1	TGTGCCAGCACCCCCGGGACACCGAACACTGAAGCTTTCTTT	CASTPGTPNTEAFF
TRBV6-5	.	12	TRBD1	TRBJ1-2	TGTGCCAGCAGGGGGACAGGGGATGGCTACACCTTC	CASRGTGDGYTF